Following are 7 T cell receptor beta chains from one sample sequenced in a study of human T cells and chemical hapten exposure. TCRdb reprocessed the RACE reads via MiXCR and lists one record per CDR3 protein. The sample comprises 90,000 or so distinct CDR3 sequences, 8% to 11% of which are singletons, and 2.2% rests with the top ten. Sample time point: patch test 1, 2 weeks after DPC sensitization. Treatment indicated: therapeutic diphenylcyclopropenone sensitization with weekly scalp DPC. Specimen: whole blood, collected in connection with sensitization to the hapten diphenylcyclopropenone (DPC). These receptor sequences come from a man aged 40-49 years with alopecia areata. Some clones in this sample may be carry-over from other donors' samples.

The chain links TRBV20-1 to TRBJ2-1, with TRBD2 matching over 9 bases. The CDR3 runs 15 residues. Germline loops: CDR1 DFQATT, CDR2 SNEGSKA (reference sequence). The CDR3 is CSSRDGGRADNEQFF. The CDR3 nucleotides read TGCAGCTCCAGGGATGGCGGGAGGGCCGATAATGAGCAGTTCTTC.

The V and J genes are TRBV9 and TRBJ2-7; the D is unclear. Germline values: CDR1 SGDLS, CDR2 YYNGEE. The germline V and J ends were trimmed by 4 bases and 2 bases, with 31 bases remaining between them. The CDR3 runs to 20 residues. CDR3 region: CASSPRLFIFEVVDAYEQYF. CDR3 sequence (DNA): TGTGCCAGCAGCCCCCGTTTGTTTATTTTTGAGGTCGTGGATGCCTACGAGCAGTACTTC.

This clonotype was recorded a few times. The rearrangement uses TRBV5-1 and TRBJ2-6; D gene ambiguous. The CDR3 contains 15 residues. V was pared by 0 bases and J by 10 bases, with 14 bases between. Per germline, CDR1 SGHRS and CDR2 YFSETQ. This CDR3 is CASSLGVKGINVLTF. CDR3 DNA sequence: TGCGCCAGCAGCTTGGGGGTTAAGGGTATAAACGTCCTGACTTTC. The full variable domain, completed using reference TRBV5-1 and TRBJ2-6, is KAGVTQTPRYLIKTRGQQVTLSCSPISGHRSVSWYQQTPGQGLQFLFEYFSETQRNKGNFPGRFSGRQFSNSRSEMNVSTLELGDSALYLCASSLGVKGINVLTFGAGSRLTVL.

Here the CDR3 DNA reads TGTGCCAGCAGTTTTAGGCCGGAAGAGACCCAGTACTTC. This gives the protein CASSFRPEETQYF. This chain joins TRBV27 and TRBJ2-5; no clear D. This CDR3 comprises 13 residues. V was pared by 3 bases and J by 3 bases, with 8 bases between. Germline values: CDR1 MNHEY, CDR2 SMNVEV (reference sequence).

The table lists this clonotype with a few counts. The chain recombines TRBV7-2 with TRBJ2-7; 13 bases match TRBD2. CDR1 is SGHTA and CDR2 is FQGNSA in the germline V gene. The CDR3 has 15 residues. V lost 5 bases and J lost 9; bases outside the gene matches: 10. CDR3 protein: CASSPEGLAGIGQYF. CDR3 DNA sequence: TGTGCCAGCAGCCCGGAGGGACTAGCGGGAATAGGGCAGTACTTC.

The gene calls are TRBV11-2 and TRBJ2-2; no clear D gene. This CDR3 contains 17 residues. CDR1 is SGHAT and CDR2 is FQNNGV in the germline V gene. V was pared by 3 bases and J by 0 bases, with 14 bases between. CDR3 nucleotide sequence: TGTGCCAGCAGCTTTCTCTTCGCGGAAGCGAACACCGGGGAGCTGTTTTTT. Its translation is CASSFLFAEANTGELFF.

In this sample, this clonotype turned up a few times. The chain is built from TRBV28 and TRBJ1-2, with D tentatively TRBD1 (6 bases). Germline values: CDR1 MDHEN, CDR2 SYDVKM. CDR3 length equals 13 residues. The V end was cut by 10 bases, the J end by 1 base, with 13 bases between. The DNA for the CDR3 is TGTGCCATCACCCGACAGGATAACTATGGCTACACCTTC. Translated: CAITRQDNYGYTF.